A single sample is the source of the 17 T cell receptor beta chains below, sequenced in a study of shared clonotypes between healthy human individuals. This table comes from immunoSEQ multiplex PCR, and its TCRdb copy is limited to in-frame clones, with some not included. The sample has 2 million to 2.5 million clones, 85% to 95% seen once. Sequencing was performed on naive CD4+ T cells sorted from blood. Subset: CD45RA+ positively selected. These receptor sequences come from a man aged 18 to 30 in good health.

The chain is built from TRBV9 and TRBJ2-7, with 11 nucleotides matching TRBD1. CDR1 is SGDLS, CDR2 YYNGEE, per germline. V lost 3 bases and J lost 6; bases outside the gene matches: 5. The CDR3 loop spans 14 amino acids. The CDR3: CASSDRDRGAEQYF. CDR3 DNA sequence: TGTGCCAGCAGCGACCGGGACAGGGGGGCCGAGCAGTACTTC.

This chain uses TRBV25-1 with TRBJ2-3; 7 bases are a match to TRBD2. This CDR3 region has 14 residues. The germline CDR1 and CDR2 sequences are MGHDK and SYGVNS. V was clipped by 5 bases and J by 3 bases; unmatched bases: 5. CDR3 region: CASSLAGATDTQYF. CDR3 bases: TGTGCCAGCAGTTTGGCGGGAGCTACAGATACGCAGTATTTT.

The chain recombines TRBV6-5 with TRBJ2-5; D is possibly TRBD1 (6 bases). The CDR3 covers 15 residues. Trimming stripped 6 bases from V and 0 bases from J, with 14 bases between. The germline CDR1 and CDR2 sequences are MNHEY and SVGAGI. CDR3 DNA sequence: TGTGCCAGCAGGAAAGGACAGACCTACCAAGAGACCCAGTACTTC. It encodes CASRKGQTYQETQYF.

The V gene is TRBV7-9, the J gene TRBJ1-5; D call uncertain. The CDR3 is 12 residues long. V was shortened by 1 base and J by 9 bases, with 7 bases between the two germline ends. Germline values: CDR1 SEHNR, CDR2 FQNEAQ (reference sequence). The CDR3 spells CASSLDMRPQHF. The CDR3 nucleotides are TGTGCCAGCAGCTTAGATATGAGGCCCCAGCATTTT. The full variable domain, its missing parts supplied by reference TRBV7-9 and TRBJ1-5, is DTGVSQNPRHKITKRGQNVTFRCDPISEHNRLYWYRQTLGQGPEFLTYFQNEAQLEKSRLLSDRFSAERPKGSFSTLEIQRTEQGDSAMYLCASSLDMRPQHFGDGTRLSIL.

This sequence joins TRBV28 and TRBJ1-2; 9 bases line up with TRBD1. Per the germline V gene, CDR1 is MDHEN and CDR2 is SYDVKM. Trimming cost V 5 bases and J 4 bases; bases outside gene matches: 5. CDR3 length: 14 amino acids. This CDR3 reads CASSPTGGSYGYTF. In DNA form, the CDR3 reads TGTGCCAGCAGTCCTACAGGGGGCTCCTATGGCTACACCTTC.

A single count supports this clone. The rearrangement joins TRBV4-1 to TRBJ1-5; D remains unclear. V was pared by 4 bases and J by 0 bases, with 7 bases between. The CDR3 extends over 14 amino acids. Germline CDR1 is MGHRA and CDR2 is YSYEKL. Here the CDR3 DNA reads TGCGCCAGCAGCCGACCGGATAGCAATCAGCCCCAGCATTTT. It is translated as CASSRPDSNQPQHF.

The chain is built from TRBV2 and TRBJ1-1; 9 nucleotides align to TRBD1. CDR1 and CDR2 from the germline V gene are SNHLY and FYNNEI. Germline trimming cut 4 bases from V and 5 bases from J; bases unmatched to any gene: 8. This CDR3 has 15 residues. The chain's CDR3 is CASSGRRTGVTEAFF. The CDR3 coding sequence is TGTGCCAGCAGTGGACGAAGGACAGGGGTAACTGAAGCTTTCTTT.

The V and J genes are TRBV6-1 and TRBJ1-5; 9 bases are shared with TRBD1. Germline V gene lookup returns CDR1 MNHNS and CDR2 SASEGT. V lost 6 bases to trimming and J lost 6 bases; unmatched junction nucleotides: 6. The CDR3 is 14 residues long. The CDR3 loop reads CASRGTGLSQPQHF. In nucleotides, the CDR3 is TGTGCCAGCAGGGGGACAGGGTTGAGTCAGCCCCAGCATTTT.

This chain uses TRBV14 with TRBJ1-3; 7 positions agree with TRBD1. The germline V gene has CDR1 SGHDN and CDR2 FVKESK. CDR3 length: 14 amino acids. Trimming removed 10 bases from V and 1 base from J; junction bases left unmatched: 7. CDR3 sequence reads: CAISDRESGNTIYF. In DNA, the CDR3 is TGTGCCATCTCCGACAGGGAATCTGGAAACACCATATATTTT.

The chain is built from TRBV4-1 and TRBJ2-3; D remains unclear. Trimming cost V 4 bases and J 2 bases, with 10 bases left between them. CDR1 and CDR2 (germline): MGHRA, YSYEKL. The CDR3 is 14 residues long. In DNA, the CDR3 is TGCGCCAGCAGCCGGAGAGAGGACACAGATACGCAGTATTTT. It encodes CASSRREDTDTQYF.

This sequence joins TRBV6-5 and TRBJ2-7; no definite D call. The CDR3 has 14 residues. V was shortened by 6 bases and J by 0 bases, with 12 bases between the two germline ends. CDR1 is MNHEY, CDR2 SVGAGI, per germline. CDR3 coding DNA: TGTGCCAGCAGGAGCCCGTGGAGCTCCTACGAGCAGTACTTC. Its protein product is CASRSPWSSYEQYF.

A remark on this clone: The same CDR3 arises from other DNA sequences in this sample as well. The chain joins TRBV7-9 to TRBJ1-1; D gene unclear. The CDR3 totals 14 residues. From germline, CDR1 is SEHNR and CDR2 FQNEAQ (reference sequence). With 2 bases removed from V and 4 bases from J, the gap between germline ends came to 11 bases. The CDR3 bases are TGTGCCAGCAGCTTAAGGACCTTGGGCACTGAAGCTTTCTTT. Residues: CASSLRTLGTEAFF.

Notes on this clone: The identical CDR3 is also encoded by other nucleotide sequences in the sample. The chain couples TRBV6-1 to TRBJ2-7, with 8 bases aligning to TRBD1. This CDR3 contains 15 residues. The germline gives CDR1 MNHNS, CDR2 SASEGT. V was pared by 3 bases and J by 1 base, with 5 bases of the junction left unmatched. The CDR3 coding sequence is TGTGCCAGCAGTGAGTCCAGGACAGGGTCCTACGAGCAGTACTTC. Protein sequence: CASSESRTGSYEQYF.

The gene calls are TRBV5-1 and TRBJ2-7, with TRBD2 as a possible D gene (5 bases). Between the trimmed V and J ends, which lost 0 bases and 3 bases, there was a span of 13 bases. CDR1 and CDR2 from the germline V gene are SGHRS and YFSETQ. The CDR3 length is 15 residues. CDR3 sequence reads: CASSLEAGKGYEQYF. The CDR3 DNA is TGCGCCAGCAGCTTGGAGGCGGGCAAGGGCTACGAGCAGTACTTC.

The chain joins TRBV5-8 to TRBJ1-1, with unresolved D. Germline V gene lookup returns CDR1 SGHTS and CDR2 YDEGEE. The CDR3 is 12 amino acids. Between the trimmed V and J ends, which lost 4 bases and 0 bases, there was a span of 4 bases. In DNA, the CDR3 is TGTGCCAGCAGCGTCCTGAACACTGAAGCTTTCTTT. Amino acids: CASSVLNTEAFF.

The rearrangement uses TRBV19 and TRBJ2-1, with D perhaps TRBD1 or TRBD2 (5 bases each). The V gene lost 3 bases and the J gene lost 6 bases, with 18 bases spanning the gap. CDR1 LNHDA and CDR2 SQIVND come from the germline V gene (reference sequence). This CDR3 has 16 amino acids. The CDR3 is CASSIGPGTMLNEQFF. The CDR3 bases are TGTGCCAGTAGTATCGGGCCGGGGACGATGCTCAATGAGCAGTTCTTC. The complete variable domain, with remaining parts taken from reference TRBV19 and TRBJ2-1, reads DGGITQSPKYLFRKEGQNVTLSCEQNLNHDAMYWYRQDPGQGLRLIYYSQIVNDFQKGDIAEGYSVSREKKESFPLTVTSAQKNPTAFYLCASSIGPGTMLNEQFFGPGTRLTVL.

On this clone: Additional DNA sequences in this sample encode the identical CDR3. The chain combines TRBV20-1 with TRBJ2-7, with D unresolved. Germline V gene data show CDR1 as DFQATT and CDR2 as SNEGSKA (reference sequence). V was clipped by 3 bases and J by 2 bases, with 5 bases between them. This CDR3 is 11 amino acids long. In DNA, the CDR3 is TGCAGTGCTAGTGAAGCCTACGAGCAGTACTTC. This translates into CSASEAYEQYF.